This T cell receptor beta chain was sequenced in a study of blood T cell repertoires in COVID-19. Overall study: The United States, Italy and Spain supplied acute and convalescent COVID-19 samples.

This CDR3 is built from 15 residues. Germline CDR1 and CDR2: MNHEY and SMNVEV (reference sequence). Germline trimming cut 3 bases from V and 7 bases from J; bases unmatched to any gene: 6. Study processing details: Using reference gene primer amplification, nucleated cell counts were estimated. The method was immunoSEQ multiplex PCR; TCRdb's version includes in-frame clones alone and lacks a portion of them. The V and J calls and clone size are taken from that table; D and trimming were inferred from the DNA. Of approximately 66,000 clones in the sample, 90% were seen once. Source material: peripheral blood. The receptor's source is a human donor with active COVID-19. The donor label of this sample is uncertain. The chain carries TRBV27 and TRBJ1-4; 9 bases map to TRBD1. The CDR3 here is CASSFSGTGTEKLFF. CDR3 nucleotides: TGTGCCAGCAGTTTTTCCGGGACAGGGACTGAAAAACTGTTTTTT.